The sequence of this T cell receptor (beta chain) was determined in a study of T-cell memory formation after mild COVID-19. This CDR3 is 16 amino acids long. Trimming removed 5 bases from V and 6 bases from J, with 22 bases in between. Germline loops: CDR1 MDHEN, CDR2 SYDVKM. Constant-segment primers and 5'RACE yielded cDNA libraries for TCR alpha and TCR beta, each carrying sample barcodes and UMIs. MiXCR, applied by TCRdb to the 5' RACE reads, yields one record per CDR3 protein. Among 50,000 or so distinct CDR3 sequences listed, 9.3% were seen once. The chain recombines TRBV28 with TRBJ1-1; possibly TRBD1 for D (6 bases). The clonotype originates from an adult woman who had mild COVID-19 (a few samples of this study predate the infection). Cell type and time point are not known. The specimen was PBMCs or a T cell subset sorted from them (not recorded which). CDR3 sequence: CASSPLTGRHVSEAFF. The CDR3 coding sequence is TGTGCCAGCAGTCCTCTGACAGGCCGACACGTCTCTGAAGCTTTCTTT. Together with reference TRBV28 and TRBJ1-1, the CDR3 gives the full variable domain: DVKVTQSSRYLVKRTGEKVFLECVQDMDHENMFWYRQDPGLGLRLIYFSYDVKMKEKGDIPEGYSVSREKKERFSLILESASTNQTSMYLCASSPLTGRHVSEAFFGQGTRLTVV.